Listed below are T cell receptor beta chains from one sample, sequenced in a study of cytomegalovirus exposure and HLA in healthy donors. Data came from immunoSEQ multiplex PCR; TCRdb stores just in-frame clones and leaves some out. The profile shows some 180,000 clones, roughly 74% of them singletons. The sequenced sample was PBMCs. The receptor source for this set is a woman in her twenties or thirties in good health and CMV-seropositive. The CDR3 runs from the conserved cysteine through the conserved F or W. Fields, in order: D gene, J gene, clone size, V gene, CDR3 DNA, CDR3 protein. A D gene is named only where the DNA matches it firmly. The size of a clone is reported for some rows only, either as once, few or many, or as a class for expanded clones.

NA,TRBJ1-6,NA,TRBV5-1,TGCGCCAGCAGCTCGGGAGGGACCCTCTATAATTCACCCCTCCACTTT,CASSSGGTLYNSPLHF
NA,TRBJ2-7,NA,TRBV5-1,TGCGCCAGCAGGCAGATTGTAAGCTCCTACGAGCAGTACTTC,CASRQIVSSYEQYF
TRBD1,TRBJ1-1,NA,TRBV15,TGTGCCACCAGCAGAGCCGTTGAGGGGGCGGAAGCTTTCTTT,CATSRAVEGAEAFF
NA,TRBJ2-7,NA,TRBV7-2,TGTGCCAGCAGCTTAGCGGCGACAGGCTACGAGCAGTACTTC,CASSLAATGYEQYF
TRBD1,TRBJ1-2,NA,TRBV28,TGTGCCAGCAGCAACGGACAGGATTATGACTACACCTTC,CASSNGQDYDYTF
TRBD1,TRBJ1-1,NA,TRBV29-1,TGCAGCGTTGAGTACAGGGGACACACTGAAGCTTTCTTT,CSVEYRGHTEAFF
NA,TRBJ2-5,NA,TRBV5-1,TGCGCCAGCAGCTTGGGTATTCAAGAGACCCAGTACTTC,CASSLGIQETQYF
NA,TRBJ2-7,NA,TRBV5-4,TGTGCCAGCAGCTTGGGGTGGACATCGCAAAGAGAGCAGTACTTC,CASSLGWTSQREQYF
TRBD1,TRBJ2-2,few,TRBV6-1,TGTGCCAGCAGCTTGACAGGGACCGGGGAGCTGTTTTTT,CASSLTGTGELFF
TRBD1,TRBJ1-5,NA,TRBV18,TGTGCCAGCTCCGTCGGGCGGGACAGGGGGAATCAGCCCCAGCATTTT,CASSVGRDRGNQPQHF
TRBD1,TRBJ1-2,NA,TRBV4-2,TGTGCCAGCAGCGTCGACACAGGGGGCGCTAACTATGGCTACACCTTC,CASSVDTGGANYGYTF
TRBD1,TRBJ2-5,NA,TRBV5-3,TGTGCCAGAAGCAGCGCCCGGGACAGGGAGAAAGAGACCCAGTACTTC,CARSSARDREKETQYF
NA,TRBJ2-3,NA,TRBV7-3,TGTGCCAGCAGCTTAACCGGGCAGGGCGTAACAGATACGCAGTATTTT,CASSLTGQGVTDTQYF
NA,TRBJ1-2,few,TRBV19,TGTGCCAGTAGTCCTACTATCGGAATTCCCACCTTC,CASSPTIGIPTF
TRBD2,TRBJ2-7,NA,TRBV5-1,TGCGCCAGCAGCTTGCAGCCTAGCGGGGGGGCCCTCTCCGAGCAGTACTTC,CASSLQPSGGALSEQYF
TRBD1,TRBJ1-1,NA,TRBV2,TGTGCCAGCATCCTCGACAGGGCAGGTATGAACACTGAAGCTTTCTTT,CASILDRAGMNTEAFF
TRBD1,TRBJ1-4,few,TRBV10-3,TGTGCCATCAGTGAAGGGACAGGGAATGAAAAACTGTTTTTT,CAISEGTGNEKLFF
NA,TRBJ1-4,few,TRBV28,TGTGCCAGCAGTTTAGCCCGAGGAAATGAAAAACTGTTTTTT,CASSLARGNEKLFF
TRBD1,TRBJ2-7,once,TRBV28,TGTGCCAGCAATCGTAGGGGGCGCTTC,CASNRRGRF
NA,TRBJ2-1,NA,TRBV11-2,TGTGCCAGCAGCTTACAGAGGACTTTCAATGAGCAGTTCTTC,CASSLQRTFNEQFF
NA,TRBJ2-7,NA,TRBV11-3,TGTGCCAGCAGCTTATTGCGCTCCTACGAGCAGTACTTC,CASSLLRSYEQYF
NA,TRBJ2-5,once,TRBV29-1,TGCAGCGCTGAACTCGGGGAAATCCGGTACTTC,CSAELGEIRYF
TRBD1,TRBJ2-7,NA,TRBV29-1,TGCAGCGTTGTGGGACAGGGGCATCGCGAGCAGTACTTC,CSVVGQGHREQYF
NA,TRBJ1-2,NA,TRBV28,TGTGCCAGCAGCCCCACCCCTGAGAACTATGGCTACACCTTC,CASSPTPENYGYTF
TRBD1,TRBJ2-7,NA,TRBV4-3,TGCGCCAGCAGCCAAGAGGACAGGGGAAGTGGGGAGCAGTACTTC,CASSQEDRGSGEQYF
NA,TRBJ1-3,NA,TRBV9,TGTGCCAGCAGCGCAGGGATGGGAAACACCATATATTTT,CASSAGMGNTIYF
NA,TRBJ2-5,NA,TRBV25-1,TGTGCCAGCGGAGCAGGGTCCCCTCAAGAGACCCAGTACTTC,CASGAGSPQETQYF
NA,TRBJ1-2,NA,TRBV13,TGTGCCAGCAGCCTCCTCGGGGGAAACTATGGCTACACCTTC,CASSLLGGNYGYTF
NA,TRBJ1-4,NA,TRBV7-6,TGTGCCAGCAGCTTGTCAGGGGTTAATGAAAAACTGTTTTTT,CASSLSGVNEKLFF
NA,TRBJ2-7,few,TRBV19,TGTGCCAGTAGTGTCAGGGGTCCCTACGAGCAGTACTTC,CASSVRGPYEQYF
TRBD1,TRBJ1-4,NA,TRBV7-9,TGTGCCAGCGGACAGGGTGCTGAAAAACTGTTTTTT,CASGQGAEKLFF
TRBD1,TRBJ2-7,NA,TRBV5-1,TGCGCCAGCAGCTTGGAAGGGACAGGGGGATACGAGCAGTACTTC,CASSLEGTGGYEQYF
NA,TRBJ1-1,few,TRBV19,TGTGCCAGTAGTTCTCAGGGACACTCTGAAGCTTTCTTT,CASSSQGHSEAFF
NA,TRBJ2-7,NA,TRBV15,TGTGCCACCAGCAGGGGATCGTCGGGGACCTACGAGCAGTACTTC,CATSRGSSGTYEQYF
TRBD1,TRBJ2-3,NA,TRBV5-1,TGCGCCAGCAGCTTGTCCCTGACAGGGGATGGCACAGATACGCAGTATTTT,CASSLSLTGDGTDTQYF